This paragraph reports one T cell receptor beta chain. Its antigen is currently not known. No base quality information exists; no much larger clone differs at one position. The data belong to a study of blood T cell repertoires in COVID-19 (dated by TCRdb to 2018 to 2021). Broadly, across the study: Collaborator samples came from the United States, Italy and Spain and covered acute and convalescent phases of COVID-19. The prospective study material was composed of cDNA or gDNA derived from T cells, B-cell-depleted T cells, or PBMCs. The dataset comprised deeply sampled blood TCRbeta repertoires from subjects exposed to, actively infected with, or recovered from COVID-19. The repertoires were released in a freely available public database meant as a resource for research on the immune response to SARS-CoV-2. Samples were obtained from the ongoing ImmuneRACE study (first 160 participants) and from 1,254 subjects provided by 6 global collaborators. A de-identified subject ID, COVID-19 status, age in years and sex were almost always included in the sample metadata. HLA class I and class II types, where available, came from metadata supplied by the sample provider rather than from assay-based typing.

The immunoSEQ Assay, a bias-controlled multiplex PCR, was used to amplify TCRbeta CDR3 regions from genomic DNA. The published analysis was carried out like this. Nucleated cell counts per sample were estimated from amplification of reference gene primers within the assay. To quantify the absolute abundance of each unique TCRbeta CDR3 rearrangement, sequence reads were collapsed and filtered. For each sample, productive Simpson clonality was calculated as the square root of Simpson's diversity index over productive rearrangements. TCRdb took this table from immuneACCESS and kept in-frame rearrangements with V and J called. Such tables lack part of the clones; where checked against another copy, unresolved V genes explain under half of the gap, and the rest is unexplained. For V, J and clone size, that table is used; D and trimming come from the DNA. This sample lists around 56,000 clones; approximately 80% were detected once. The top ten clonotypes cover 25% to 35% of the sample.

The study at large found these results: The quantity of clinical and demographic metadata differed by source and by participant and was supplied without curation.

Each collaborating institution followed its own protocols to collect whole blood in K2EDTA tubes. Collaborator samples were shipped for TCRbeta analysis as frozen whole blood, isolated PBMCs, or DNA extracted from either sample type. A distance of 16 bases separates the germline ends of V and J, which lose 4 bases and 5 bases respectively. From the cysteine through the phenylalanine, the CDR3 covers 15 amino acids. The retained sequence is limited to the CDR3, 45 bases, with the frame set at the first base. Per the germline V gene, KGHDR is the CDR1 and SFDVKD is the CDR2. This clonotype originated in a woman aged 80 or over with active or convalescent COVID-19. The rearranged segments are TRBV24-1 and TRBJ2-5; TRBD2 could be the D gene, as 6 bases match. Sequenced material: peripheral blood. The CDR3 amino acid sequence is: CATSEIAGKGETQYF. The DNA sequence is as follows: TGTGCCACCAGTGAAATTGCGGGGAAGGGGGAGACCCAGTACTTC.